This is a list of T cell receptor beta chains from one sample in a study of CD8+CD57+ T cells in acquired aplastic anemia. TCRdb processed the reads anew with MiXCR; each CDR3 protein has one entry. The sample carries around 170,000 distinct CDR3 sequences, around 45% recorded once. The sample consisted of sorted CD4+, CD8+, or CD8+CD57+ T cells (not recorded which) from PBMCs. These receptors were collected from a human donor with aplastic anemia. The CDR3 runs from the conserved cysteine through the conserved F or W. A D gene is named only where the DNA matches it firmly. Rows give clone size only sometimes, using once, few, many, or a class for an expanded clone.

J | D | size | length | V | CDR3 | DNA
TRBJ2-4 | . | . | 14 | TRBV20-1 | CSATIEVAKNIQYF | TGCAGTGCTACAATTGAGGTAGCCAAAAACATTCAGTACTTC
TRBJ1-6 | . | . | 14 | TRBV5-8 | CASSFGQSNSPLHF | TGTGCCAGCAGCTTCGGACAGAGTAATTCACCCCTCCACTTT
TRBJ1-2 | TRBD1 | . | 17 | TRBV11-2 | CASRRQAGGEGNYGYTF | TGTGCCAGCAGAAGGCAGGCAGGGGGCGAGGGGAACTATGGCTACACCTTC
TRBJ2-7 | . | . | 15 | TRBV19 | CASSMGDALSYEQYF | TGTGCCAGTAGTATGGGGGACGCACTCTCCTACGAGCAGTACTTC
TRBJ2-5 | . | . | 13 | TRBV7-6 | CASSPTGIETQYF | TGTGCCAGCAGCCCAACAGGGATAGAGACCCAGTACTTC
TRBJ2-2 | . | many | 15 | TRBV19 | CASRRRTSNTGELFF | TGTGCCAGCCGCCGAAGGACAAGCAACACCGGGGAGCTGTTTTTT
TRBJ2-7 | TRBD2 | . | 14 | TRBV5-5 | CASSFLAGAAEQYF | TGTGCCAGCAGCTTCCTAGCGGGAGCGGCTGAGCAGTACTTC
TRBJ2-1 | . | once | 14 | TRBV7-3 | CASSLLATTNEQFF | TGTGCCAGCAGCTTACTAGCGACTACAAATGAGCAGTTCTTC
TRBJ2-5 | TRBD2 | . | 16 | TRBV19 | CASSISSGGAKETQYF | TGTGCCAGTAGTATATCTAGCGGGGGGGCCAAAGAGACCCAGTACTTC
TRBJ2-7 | . | many | 16 | TRBV15 | CATSRDFAPDRYEQYF | TGTGCCACCAGCAGAGATTTCGCGCCAGATCGCTACGAGCAGTACTTC
TRBJ2-1 | . | once | 14 | TRBV15 | CATSNRLGNNEQFF | TGTGCCACCAGCAACAGACTAGGCAACAATGAGCAGTTCTTC
TRBJ2-7 | . | few | 14 | TRBV7-6 | CASSLRPGDGEQYF | TGTGCCAGCAGCTTACGGCCAGGGGACGGCGAGCAGTACTTC
TRBJ2-7 | . | . | 14 | TRBV18 | CASSPVARVDEQYF | TGTGCCAGCTCACCAGTCGCAAGAGTCGACGAGCAGTACTTC
TRBJ2-7 | . | . | 12 | TRBV29-1 | CSVRDGRYEQYF | TGCAGCGTCCGGGACGGTCGTTACGAGCAGTACTTC
TRBJ2-7 | TRBD2 | many | 14 | TRBV29-1 | CSVEPRGLVGEQYF | TGCAGCGTTGAGCCCCGGGGACTAGTTGGCGAGCAGTACTTC
TRBJ2-5 | . | . | 13 | TRBV5-1 | CASSFSWTETQHF | TGCGCCAGCAGCTTTTCCTGGACAGAGACCCAGCACTTC
TRBJ2-7 | . | many | 16 | TRBV6-5 | CASSYSRKVLSYEQYF | TGTGCCAGCAGTTACTCGCGTAAGGTGCTCTCCTACGAGCAGTACTTC
TRBJ1-5 | . | many | 15 | TRBV6-4 | CASWKALPPGQPQHF | TGTGCCAGTTGGAAGGCCCTACCGCCGGGTCAGCCCCAGCATTTT
TRBJ1-1 | . | . | 14 | TRBV11-2 | CASSLGGFGTEAFF | TGTGCCAGCAGCTTGGGGGGTTTTGGCACTGAAGCTTTCTTT
TRBJ2-7 | . | few | 13 | TRBV10-3 | CAISQGESYEQYF | TGTGCCATCAGCCAGGGTGAATCCTACGAGCAGTACTTC
TRBJ1-1 | . | once | 15 | TRBV7-9 | CASGPLLAQNTEAFF | TGTGCCAGCGGCCCCCTGCTAGCACAGAACACTGAAGCTTTCTTT
TRBJ1-6 | . | few | 12 | TRBV7-8 | CASSLVHSPLHF | TGTGCCAGCAGCTTAGTGCATTCACCCCTCCACTTT
TRBJ2-5 | . | few | 16 | TRBV5-4 | CASSRGLSGAQETQYF | TGTGCCAGCAGCCGGGGACTATCGGGGGCACAAGAGACCCAGTACTTC
TRBJ2-7 | TRBD2 | . | 15 | TRBV12-5 | CASGLVLAGTYEQYF | TGTGCTAGTGGTTTGGTACTAGCGGGAACTTACGAGCAGTACTTC
TRBJ2-7 | TRBD1 | few | 13 | TRBV7-8 | CASSVDRAYEQYF | TGTGCCAGCAGCGTCGACAGGGCCTACGAGCAGTACTTC